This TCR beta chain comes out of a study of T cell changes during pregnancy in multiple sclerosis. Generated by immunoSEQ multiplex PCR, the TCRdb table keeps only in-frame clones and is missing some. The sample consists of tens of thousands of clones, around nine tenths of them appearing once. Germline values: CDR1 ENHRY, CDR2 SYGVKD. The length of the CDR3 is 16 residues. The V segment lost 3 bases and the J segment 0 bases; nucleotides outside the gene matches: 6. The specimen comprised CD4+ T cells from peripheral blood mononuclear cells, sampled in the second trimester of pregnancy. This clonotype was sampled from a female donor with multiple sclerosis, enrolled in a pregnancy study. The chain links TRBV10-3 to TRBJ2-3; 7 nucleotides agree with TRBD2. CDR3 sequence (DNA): TGTGCCATCAGTGATCCTAGCGGAGCTAGCACAGATACGCAGTATTTT. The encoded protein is CAISDPSGASTDTQYF.